The text below deals with one TCR beta chain. This specimen belongs to a study of blood T cell repertoires in COVID-19. Turning to the study itself: Sources were T cells, B-cell-depleted T cells, or PBMCs; the material itself was cDNA or gDNA.

Clones were read by immunoSEQ multiplex PCR, and TCRdb kept only the in-frame ones, dropping some. This sample has roughly 160,000 clones, with about 88% found just once. Germline CDR1 is SGHTA and CDR2 is FQGNSA. This CDR3 is 16 amino acids long. With V trimmed by 7 bases and J by 7 bases, 11 bases remained unmatched. This sequence originates from a man between 45 and 60 years old who had recovered from COVID-19. Sequencing was performed on peripheral blood. This sequence joins TRBV7-2 and TRBJ2-1, with TRBD2 matching 12 bases. The CDR3 sequence is CASNRAASGRGNEQFF. The DNA of the CDR3 is TGTGCCAGCAACCGGGCGGCTAGCGGGAGGGGAAATGAGCAGTTCTTC.